These 21 T cell receptor beta chains were all obtained from the same sample, sequenced in a study of cytomegalovirus exposure and HLA in healthy donors. Vbeta (60) and Jbeta (13) primers were used in the PCR. Some clones are missing from TCRdb's copy, which holds only in-frame ones; the method was immunoSEQ multiplex PCR. The data hold approximately 140,000 clones, with roughly 63% observed a single time. The material sequenced was PBMCs. The receptors stem from a woman aged 55-70 years in good health and CMV-seropositive.

The chain joins TRBV6-6 to TRBJ1-5, with 8 bases that match TRBD1. V shed 4 bases, J shed 12 bases, and the junction held 5 bases outside the gene matches. CDR3 size: 12 residues. Per germline, CDR1 MNHNY and CDR2 SVGAGI (reference sequence). The CDR3 DNA follows: TGTGCCAGCAGTTTCGACAGGGGACACCAGCATTTT. It codes for CASSFDRGHQHF.

This clone was counted between two and nine times. The V and J genes are TRBV7-8 and TRBJ2-1, with a possible D match to TRBD2 (5 bases). Germline CDR1 is SGHVS and CDR2 is FQNEAQ. The CDR3 runs to 13 residues. Trimming removed 4 bases at V and 9 bases at J, with 13 bases between. In nucleotides, the CDR3 is TGTGCCAGCAGCTCCAATACTAGGAGTGAGCAGTTCTTC. It is translated as CASSSNTRSEQFF. Based on the CDR3 plus reference TRBV7-8 and TRBJ2-1, the full variable domain is GAGVSQSPRYKVAKRGQDVALRCDPISGHVSLFWYQQALGQGPEFLTYFQNEAQLDKSGLPSDRFFAERPEGSVSTLKIQRTQQEDSAVYLCASSSNTRSEQFFGPGTRLTVL.

CDR3 nucleotides: TGTGCCTGGAACGGAGACACCGGGGAGCTGTTTTTT. Amino acids: CAWNGDTGELFF. The J gene is TRBJ2-2, the V gene TRBV30, with D uncertain. This CDR3 spans 12 amino acids. With 4 bases removed from V and 3 bases from J, the gap between germline ends came to 6 bases. CDR1 GTSNPN and CDR2 SVGIG come from the germline V gene (reference sequence).

V gene TRBV25-1 combines with J gene TRBJ2-7; no reliable D call. Germline-derived CDR1 and CDR2 are MGHDK and SYGVNS. The CDR3 is made up of 17 amino acids. Trimming shortened V by 5 bases and J by 3 bases, and 23 bases separated the two germline ends. The CDR3 here is CASSTGASPSNYYEQYF. The CDR3 DNA sequence: TGTGCCAGCAGTACTGGTGCTTCACCATCAAATTACTACGAGCAGTACTTC.

The J gene is TRBJ1-2, the V gene TRBV7-9; 7 positions agree with TRBD1. This CDR3 comprises 14 residues. CDR1 is SEHNR and CDR2 is FQNEAQ in the germline V gene (reference sequence). Unmatched junction bases numbered 7, after V lost 5 bases and J lost 4 bases. The CDR3 DNA is TGTGCCAGCAGCCGCCGGGACAGCGTCTATGGCTACACCTTC. This translates into CASSRRDSVYGYTF.

This sequence joins TRBV30 and TRBJ2-5, with D perhaps TRBD2 (6 bases). CDR1 and CDR2 (germline): GTSNPN, SVGIG (reference sequence). The CDR3 runs 16 residues. V gave up 2 bases and J gave up 5 bases, with 21 bases separating them. CDR3 sequence reads: CAWSPQPGVGRETQYF. For the CDR3, the DNA is TGTGCCTGGAGTCCCCAACCGGGGGTGGGACGGGAGACCCAGTACTTC.

V usage is TRBV19 and J usage is TRBJ2-1; tentatively, D is TRBD1 (6 bases). Germline V gives CDR1 LNHDA, CDR2 SQIVND (reference sequence). The CDR3 is made up of 16 amino acids. The ends were cut back, 9 bases at V and 5 bases at J, with 23 bases in the middle. CDR3 in amino acids: CASNRRTGTPNNEQFF. The CDR3 bases are TGTGCCAGCAATCGTCGAACCGGGACACCAAACAATGAGCAGTTCTTC. Drawing the rest from reference TRBV19 and TRBJ2-1, the complete variable domain is DGGITQSPKYLFRKEGQNVTLSCEQNLNHDAMYWYRQDPGQGLRLIYYSQIVNDFQKGDIAEGYSVSREKKESFPLTVTSAQKNPTAFYLCASNRRTGTPNNEQFFGPGTRLTVL.

There are a few counts of this clone. The chain combines TRBV28 with TRBJ1-3; tentatively, D is TRBD1 (5 bases). V was cut by 4 bases and J by 5 bases, with 15 bases left in between. This CDR3 is 15 amino acids long. The germline gives CDR1 MDHEN, CDR2 SYDVKM. CDR3 loop: CASSSPGQARNTIYF. The CDR3 DNA reads as TGTGCCAGCAGTTCCCCCGGACAAGCCCGAAACACCATATATTTT.

The V gene is TRBV19, the J gene TRBJ1-1; TRBD1 might be the D (5 bases). The CDR3 is 15 residues long. V shed 7 bases and J shed 0 bases, with 15 bases lying between them. Germline lookup yields CDR1 LNHDA and CDR2 SQIVND (reference sequence). The CDR3 spells CASMGVDSVNTEAFF. The CDR3 DNA is TGTGCCAGTATGGGTGTAGACAGTGTGAACACTGAAGCTTTCTTT.

The rearrangement links TRBV7-6 to TRBJ1-2, with 9 bases matching TRBD1. J gave up 4 bases and V 5 bases, and 11 bases lay outside the gene matches. The CDR3 is 16 residues long. The germline V gene has CDR1 SGHVS and CDR2 FNYEAQ. The CDR3 region has the DNA TGTGCCAGCAGCCCGGGACAGGGCCGTCCCCTCTATGGCTACACCTTC. The encoded protein is CASSPGQGRPLYGYTF.

This rearrangement joins TRBV7-2 to TRBJ2-7, with a weak D call TRBD2 (6 bases). Germline V gives CDR1 SGHTA, CDR2 FQGNSA. Trimming took off 5 bases at V and 2 bases at J, with 13 bases between the two ends. This CDR3 comprises 14 residues. The CDR3 loop reads CASSPQPGAYEQYF. The CDR3 DNA reads TGTGCCAGCAGCCCCCAACCGGGGGCCTACGAGCAGTACTTC.

The CDR3 nucleotides are TGTGCCAGCACCCTAGTAACGGGAGTAAGCTCCTACGAGCAGTACTTC. Its translation: CASTLVTGVSSYEQYF. The chain employs TRBV27 and TRBJ2-7; weak D call: TRBD2 (6 bases). The CDR3 has 16 amino acids. CDR1 is MNHEY, CDR2 SMNVEV, per germline (reference sequence). V dropped 7 bases and J dropped 0 bases, with 19 bases sitting between them.

The chain links TRBV7-9 to TRBJ2-5; 10 bases map to TRBD2. CDR3 length equals 16 residues. V gave up 5 bases and J gave up 2 bases; unmatched junction bases: 8. CDR1 is SEHNR, CDR2 FQNEAQ, per germline (reference sequence). In DNA, the CDR3 is TGTGCCAGCAGCACTTACCAGCGGGAGGGGCAAGAGACCCAGTACTTC. The encoded protein is CASSTYQREGQETQYF.

The V and J genes are TRBV4-3 and TRBJ2-3; 9 bases are shared with TRBD2. The CDR3 sequence is 15 residues long. Germline trimming cut 5 bases from V and 3 bases from J; bases unmatched to any gene: 6. Per the germline V gene, CDR1 is LGHNA and CDR2 is YSLEER. CDR3 sequence: CASSTRLAETDTQYF. CDR3 bases: TGCGCCAGCAGCACCCGACTAGCGGAGACAGATACGCAGTATTTT.

This chain uses TRBV7-2 with TRBJ2-7, with TRBD2 matching over 8 bases. CDR1 SGHTA and CDR2 FQGNSA come from the germline V gene. The ends lost 4 bases at V and 4 bases at J; junction bases unmatched: 6. CDR3 size: 14 residues. The CDR3 coding sequence is TGTGCCAGCAGCTCGGGACTAGGTGGGTACGAGCAGTACTTC. This codes for CASSSGLGGYEQYF.

The chain couples TRBV9 to TRBJ2-2; 10 positions agree with TRBD2. The CDR3 spans 16 residues. V shed 4 bases and J 1 base; nucleotides not matched to a gene: 4. Germline V gene sequence: CDR1 SGDLS, CDR2 YYNGEE. CDR3 sequence: CASSLRTSGNTGELFF. The CDR3 DNA follows: TGTGCCAGCAGCCTTAGGACTAGCGGGAACACCGGGGAGCTGTTTTTT.

The chain couples TRBV7-2 to TRBJ2-5; 12 bases align to TRBD2. CDR1 and CDR2 from the germline V gene are SGHTA and FQGNSA. V shed 5 bases, J shed 4 bases, and the junction held 2 bases outside the gene matches. The CDR3 is made up of 14 amino acids. CDR3 sequence (DNA): TGTGCCAGCAGCCTGGGACTAGCGGGAGAGACCCAGTACTTC. This codes for CASSLGLAGETQYF.

The chain is built from TRBV9 and TRBJ2-6; 8 nucleotides match TRBD1. Germline V gene sequence: CDR1 SGDLS, CDR2 YYNGEE. V gave up 4 bases and J gave up 0 bases; unmatched junction bases: 9. CDR3 size: 18 residues. CDR3 in amino acids: CASSPSGTGFSGANVLTF. The CDR3 DNA reads as TGTGCCAGCAGCCCATCCGGGACAGGCTTCTCTGGGGCCAACGTCCTGACTTTC.

The J gene is TRBJ2-1, the V gene TRBV7-9; the match to TRBD1 covers 9 bases. The J segment lost 8 bases and the V segment lost 5 bases, leaving 13 bases of the junction unmatched. Germline V gene sequence: CDR1 SEHNR, CDR2 FQNEAQ (reference sequence). The CDR3 consists of 16 residues. This CDR3 reads CASSEDRDRVDHEQFF. The DNA of the CDR3 is TGTGCCAGCAGCGAGGACCGGGACAGGGTAGATCATGAGCAGTTCTTC.

Ten or more counts support this clone. The gene calls are TRBV29-1 and TRBJ1-3; no definite D call. V lost 7 bases, J lost 0 bases, and 13 bases lay in between. This CDR3 is built from 14 residues. The germline CDR1 and CDR2 sequences are SQVTM and ANQGSEA. CDR3 sequence reads: CSAGDIRSGNTIYF. The DNA for the CDR3 is TGCAGCGCTGGCGACATCCGCTCTGGAAACACCATATATTTT.

There are a few counts of this clone. The V gene is TRBV27, the J gene TRBJ2-1; tentative D call: TRBD2 (6 bases). CDR3 length: 17 residues. The ends were cut back, 5 bases at V and 3 bases at J, with 20 bases in the middle. CDR1 is MNHEY, CDR2 SMNVEV, per germline (reference sequence). In nucleotides, the CDR3 is TGTGCCAGCAGTCAACGACTAGAAGGCATATTCTACAATGAGCAGTTCTTC. This encodes CASSQRLEGIFYNEQFF.